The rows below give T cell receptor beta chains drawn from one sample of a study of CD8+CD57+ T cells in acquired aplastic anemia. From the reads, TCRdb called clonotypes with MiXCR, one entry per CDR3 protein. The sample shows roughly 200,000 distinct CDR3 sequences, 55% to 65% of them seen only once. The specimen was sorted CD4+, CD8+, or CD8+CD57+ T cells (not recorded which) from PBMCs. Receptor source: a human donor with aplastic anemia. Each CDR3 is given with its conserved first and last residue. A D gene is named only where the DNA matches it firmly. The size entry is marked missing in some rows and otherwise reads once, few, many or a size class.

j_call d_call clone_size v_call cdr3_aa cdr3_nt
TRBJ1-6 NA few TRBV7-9 CASSSGLGMTLHF TGTGCCAGCAGTTCCGGGTTGGGGATGACCCTCCACTTT
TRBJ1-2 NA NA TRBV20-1 CSARKRELYGYTF TGCAGTGCTAGGAAAAGGGAGCTCTATGGCTACACCTTC
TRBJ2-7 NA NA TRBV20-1 CSARDIQTQTSEQYF TGCAGTGCTAGAGATATTCAGACCCAAACTTCCGAGCAGTACTTC
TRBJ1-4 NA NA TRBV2 CASSVQGSSNEKLFF TGTGCCAGCAGTGTGCAGGGCTCGTCTAATGAAAAACTGTTTTTT
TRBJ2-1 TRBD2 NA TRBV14 CASSRGLAPSYNDQFF TGTGCCAGCAGCAGGGGACTAGCGCCCTCCTACAATGATCAGTTCTTC
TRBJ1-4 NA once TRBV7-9 CASSLDTAGEKLFF TGTGCCAGCAGCCTCGACACGGCGGGTGAAAAACTGTTTTTT
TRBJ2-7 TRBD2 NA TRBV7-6 CASSPNGLAREQYF TGTGCCAGCAGCCCTAACGGACTAGCGCGGGAGCAGTACTTC
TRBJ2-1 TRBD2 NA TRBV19 CASSILASSSYNEQFF TGTGCCAGTAGCATACTAGCGAGCTCCTCCTACAATGAGCAGTTCTTC
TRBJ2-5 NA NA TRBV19 CASSIARKGREPQYF TGTGCCAGTAGTATAGCCCGTAAAGGCAGGGAGCCCCAGTACTTC
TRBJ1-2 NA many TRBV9 CASSPQEASYGYTF TGTGCCAGCAGCCCCCAGGAGGCGAGCTATGGCTACACCTTC
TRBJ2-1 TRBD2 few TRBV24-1 CATSRTSGRGTQFF TGTGCCACCTCTAGGACTAGCGGAAGGGGGACGCAGTTCTTC
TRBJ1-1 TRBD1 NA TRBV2 CATRQGEAFF TGTGCCACCCGACAGGGTGAAGCTTTCTTT
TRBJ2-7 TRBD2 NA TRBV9 CASSVVAGDPYEQYF TGTGCCAGCAGCGTAGTGGCGGGAGATCCCTACGAGCAGTACTTC
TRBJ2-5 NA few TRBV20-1 CSARFGTMETQYF TGCAGTGCTAGATTCGGGACAATGGAGACCCAGTACTTC
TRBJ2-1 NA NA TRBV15 CATSSPPGHPYNEQFF TGTGCCACCAGCAGCCCCCCGGGCCACCCCTACAATGAGCAGTTCTTC
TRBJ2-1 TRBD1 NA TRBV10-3 CAISEGDREFSDNEQFF TGTGCCATCAGTGAAGGGGACAGGGAGTTCAGTGACAATGAGCAGTTCTTC
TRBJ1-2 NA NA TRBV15 CATTLAGTNYGYTF TGTGCCACCACCTTAGCCGGCACCAACTATGGCTACACCTTC
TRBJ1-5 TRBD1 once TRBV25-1 CASSDTGGGQPQHF TGTGCCAGCAGTGATACAGGGGGCGGTCAGCCCCAGCATTTT
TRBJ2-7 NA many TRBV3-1 CASSQWTGGDLPYEQYF TGTGCCAGCAGCCAATGGACTGGCGGGGACCTACCCTACGAGCAGTACTTC
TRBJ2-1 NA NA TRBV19 CASSIERGDEQFF TGTGCCAGTAGTATAGAGAGGGGGGATGAGCAGTTCTTC
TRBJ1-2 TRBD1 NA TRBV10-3 CASSYSPQGDSYTF TGTGCCAGCAGTTACTCTCCCCAGGGGGATAGCTACACCTTC
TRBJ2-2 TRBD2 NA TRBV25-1 CASSEYREVPGELFF TGTGCCAGCAGTGAATATCGGGAGGTTCCTGGGGAGCTGTTTTTT
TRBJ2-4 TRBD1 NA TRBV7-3 CASSPGQGAAGDIQYF TGTGCCAGCAGCCCAGGACAGGGGGCTGCTGGTGACATTCAGTACTTC
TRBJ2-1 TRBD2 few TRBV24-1 CATSGEGPIYNEQFF TGTGCCACCAGTGGGGAGGGCCCAATCTACAATGAGCAGTTCTTC
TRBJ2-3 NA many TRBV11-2 CAIGGGKGTDTQYF TGTGCCATAGGTGGGGGGAAGGGCACAGATACGCAGTATTTT
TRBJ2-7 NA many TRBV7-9 CASSLRQGTAYEQYF TGTGCCAGCAGCTTACGGCAGGGGACCGCCTACGAGCAGTACTTC
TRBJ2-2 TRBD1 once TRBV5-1 CASSVGTGPTGELFF TGCGCCAGCAGCGTGGGGACAGGGCCCACCGGGGAGCTGTTTTTT
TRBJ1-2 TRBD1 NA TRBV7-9 CASSAEGAINYGYTF TGTGCCAGCAGCGCCGAGGGGGCGATAAACTATGGCTACACCTTC
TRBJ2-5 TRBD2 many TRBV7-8 CASSLRRRLAGAGGETQYF TGTGCCAGCAGCTTACGAAGACGTCTAGCGGGGGCTGGGGGGGAGACCCAGTACTTC
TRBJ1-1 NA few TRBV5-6 CASSLLKTEAFF TGTGCCAGCAGCTTGCTCAAGACTGAAGCTTTCTTT
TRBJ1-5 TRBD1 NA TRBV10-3 CAISETQGGGIQGPQHF TGTGCCATCAGTGAGACACAGGGGGGTGGAATACAAGGGCCCCAGCATTTT
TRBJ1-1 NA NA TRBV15 CATSRTGENTEAFF TGTGCCACCAGCAGAACAGGCGAAAACACTGAAGCTTTCTTT
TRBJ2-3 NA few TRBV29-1 CSVEDSGRGTDTQYF TGCAGCGTTGAAGATTCGGGCAGGGGCACAGATACGCAGTATTTT
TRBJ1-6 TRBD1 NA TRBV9 CASRQGADSPLHF TGTGCCAGCAGGCAGGGGGCGGATTCACCCCTCCACTTT
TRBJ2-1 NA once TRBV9 CASSVDPLVYEQFF TGTGCCAGCAGCGTAGACCCTCTTGTCTATGAGCAGTTCTTC
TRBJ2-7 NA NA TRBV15 CATSPDLGYEQYF TGTGCCACGAGCCCCGACCTAGGGTACGAGCAGTACTTC
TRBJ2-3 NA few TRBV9 CASSSGSPGADTQYF TGTGCCAGCAGCTCGGGATCCCCCGGGGCAGATACGCAGTATTTT
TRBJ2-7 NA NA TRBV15 CATSRGSALTYEQYF TGTGCCACCAGCAGGGGTAGCGCCCTGACCTACGAGCAGTACTTC
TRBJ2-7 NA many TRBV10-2 CASSEGESSYEQYF TGCGCCAGCAGTGAGGGGGAGAGCTCCTACGAGCAGTACTTC
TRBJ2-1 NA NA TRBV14 CASSQEDRNEQFF TGTGCCAGCAGCCAAGAGGACCGAAATGAGCAGTTCTTC
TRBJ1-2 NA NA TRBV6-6 CASSRRSGDYGYTF TGTGCCAGCAGTCGACGGTCCGGGGACTATGGCTACACCTTC
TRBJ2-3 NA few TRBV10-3 CAISENSVGGTDTQYF TGTGCCATCAGCGAAAATAGCGTTGGGGGCACAGATACGCAGTATTTT
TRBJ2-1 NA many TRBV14 CASSQAWGWDEQFF TGTGCCAGCAGCCAAGCGTGGGGCTGGGATGAGCAGTTCTTC
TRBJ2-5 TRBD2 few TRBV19 CASSRTSGWQETQYF TGTGCCAGTAGTCGCACTAGCGGGTGGCAAGAGACCCAGTACTTC
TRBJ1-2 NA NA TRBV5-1 CASSQGDYGYTF TGCGCCAGCAGTCAGGGTGACTATGGCTACACCTTC
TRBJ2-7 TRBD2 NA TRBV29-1 CSVEDQCSGTRDFCEQYF TGCAGCGTTGAAGATCAATGCTCGGGGACTAGGGATTTTTGTGAGCAGTACTTC
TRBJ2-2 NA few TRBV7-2 CATPRGTGELFF TGTGCCACCCCTCGAGGAACCGGGGAGCTGTTTTTT
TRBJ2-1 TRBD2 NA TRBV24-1 CATSDISGGSSYNEQFF TGTGCCACCAGTGACATTAGCGGGGGGAGCTCCTACAATGAGCAGTTCTTC
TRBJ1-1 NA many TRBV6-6 CASSYASGGHTEAFF TGTGCCAGCAGTTACGCTTCCGGGGGCCACACTGAAGCTTTCTTT
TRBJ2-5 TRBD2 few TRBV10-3 CAIKSGTSDQETQYF TGTGCCATCAAGTCCGGGACTAGCGACCAAGAGACCCAGTACTTC
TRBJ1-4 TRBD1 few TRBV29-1 CSVSPGTGKEKLFF TGCAGCGTTTCGCCCGGGACAGGGAAGGAAAAACTGTTTTTT
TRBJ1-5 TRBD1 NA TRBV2 CASRGQGTVQPQHF TGTGCCAGCAGAGGACAGGGGACGGTTCAGCCCCAGCATTTT
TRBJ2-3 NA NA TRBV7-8 CASSWGDSTDTQYF TGTGCCAGCAGCTGGGGGGACTCCACAGATACGCAGTATTTT
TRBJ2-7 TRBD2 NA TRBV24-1 CATSDPNGGAAYEQYF TGTGCCACCAGTGATCCGAACGGGGGGGCGGCCTACGAGCAGTACTTC
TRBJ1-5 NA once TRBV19 CASSRGTGVGNQPQHF TGTGCCAGTAGCCGAGGGACCGGTGTGGGCAATCAGCCCCAGCATTTT